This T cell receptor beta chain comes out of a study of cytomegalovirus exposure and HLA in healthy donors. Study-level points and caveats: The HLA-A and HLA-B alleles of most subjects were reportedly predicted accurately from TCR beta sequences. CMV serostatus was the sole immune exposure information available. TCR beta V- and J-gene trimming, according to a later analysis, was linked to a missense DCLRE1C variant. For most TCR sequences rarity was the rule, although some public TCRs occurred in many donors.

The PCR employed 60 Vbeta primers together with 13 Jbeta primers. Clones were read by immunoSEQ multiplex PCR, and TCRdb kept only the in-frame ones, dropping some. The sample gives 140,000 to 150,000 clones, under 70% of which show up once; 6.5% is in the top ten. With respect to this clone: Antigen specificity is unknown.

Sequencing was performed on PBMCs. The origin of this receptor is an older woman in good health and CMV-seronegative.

The CDR3 nucleotides are TGTGCCAGCAGTGCTAGCGGGGTCTCCTACGAGCAGTACTTC. Translating it yields CASSASGVSYEQYF. The rearrangement uses TRBV6-6 and TRBJ2-7; 9 bases are a match to TRBD2. Germline assignment: CDR1 MNHNY and CDR2 SVGAGI (reference sequence). The CDR3 runs 14 residues. With V trimmed by 5 bases and J by 0 bases, 2 bases remained unmatched.